The 3 T cell receptor beta chains reported below all come from one sample, sequenced in a study of cytomegalovirus exposure and HLA in healthy donors. Sequencing was performed with immunoSEQ multiplex PCR; in TCRdb, only in-frame clones are kept and a portion is missing. The sample holds about 160,000 clones, more than 80% seen once. Specimen: PBMCs. The receptors derive from a woman in her late teens or twenties in good health and CMV-seropositive.

The rearrangement uses TRBV28 and TRBJ2-3; 8 bases are shared with TRBD2. CDR1 MDHEN and CDR2 SYDVKM come from the germline V gene. With 10 bases clipped from V and 0 bases from J, the junction kept 0 bases outside the gene matches. The CDR3 covers 12 residues. CDR3 loop: CATSGSTDTQYF. Written as DNA, the CDR3 is TGTGCCACTAGCGGGAGCACAGATACGCAGTATTTT.

V usage is TRBV15 and J usage is TRBJ2-1; 7 positions agree with TRBD1. Per germline, CDR1 LNHNV and CDR2 YYDKDF (reference sequence). The junction had 5 bases not matched to a gene; V was cut back by 3 bases and J by 3 bases. This CDR3 spans 15 amino acids. The CDR3 sequence is CATSSSGTVYNEQFF. The CDR3, as DNA: TGTGCCACCAGCAGCTCCGGGACAGTCTACAATGAGCAGTTCTTC.

V and J are TRBV7-2 and TRBJ2-3; 7 nucleotides match TRBD2. The V gene's germline CDR1 is SGHTA and CDR2 FQGNSA. The CDR3 has 15 amino acids. V was pared by 1 base and J by 7 bases, with 8 bases of the junction left unmatched. CDR3 protein: CASSLEAGVGNTQYF. The CDR3 region has the DNA TGTGCCAGCAGCTTAGAGGCGGGAGTTGGAAATACGCAGTATTTT. Full variable domain (remainder filled in from reference TRBV7-2 and TRBJ2-3): GAGVSQSPSNKVTEKGKDVELRCDPISGHTALYWYRQSLGQGLEFLIYFQGNSAPDKSGLPSDRFSAERTGGSVSTLTIQRTQQEDSAVYLCASSLEAGVGNTQYFGPGTRLTVL.